This TCR beta chain derives from a study of response to subunit inactivated influenza vaccine. General observations from the study: Each seasonal influenza vaccination recruits few new T cells, the authors suggested.

Each CDR3 protein gets one entry after TCRdb re-called the RT-PCR reads with MiXCR. The sample contains over 450,000 distinct CDR3 sequences, roughly 13% of which appear only once. With regard to this clonotype: Its antigen is still unknown.

The sequence came from a man between 45 and 60 years old who received an inactivated influenza vaccine. The sequenced sample was PBMCs from blood, obtained 45 days after vaccination.

The CDR3 reads CASSQDLTRAQETQYF. CDR3 DNA: TGTGCCAGCAGCCAAGATCTGACACGAGCCCAAGAGACCCAGTACTTC. The rearrangement joins TRBV14 to TRBJ2-5; D remains unclear. The germline CDR1 and CDR2 sequences are SGHDN and FVKESK. V was cut by 0 bases and J by 1 base, with 12 bases left in between. The CDR3 loop spans 16 amino acids.